This T cell receptor beta chain derives from a study of control samples from healthy donors and cancer patients. Data came from immunoSEQ multiplex PCR; TCRdb stores just in-frame clones and leaves some out. Among 100,000 to 150,000 clones listed, 80% to 90% were seen once. V lost 2 bases, J lost 4 bases, and 8 bases lay in between. Germline loops: CDR1 SNHLY, CDR2 FYNNEI. CDR3 size: 13 residues. This clone was seen once. The TCR sequence derives from a man aged 40-50 years in good health. This chain uses TRBV2 with TRBJ1-2; tentative D call: TRBD1 (5 bases). The specimen was blood. The CDR3 bases are TGTGCCAGCAGTGAATCGGGGCTCTATGGCTACACCTTC. It specifies CASSESGLYGYTF.